The clone carrying this T cell receptor (beta chain) was seen ten or more times. No antigen is known for it. The sample comes from a study of T cells in Graves' hyperthyroidism and ophthalmopathy. Amplified regions were TCR beta CDR3 sequences from RNA transcripts. The HTBI set primed first-round TCR CDR3 RT-PCR. TCRdb itself ran the multiplex PCR reads through MiXCR, one entry per CDR3 protein. The profile shows a few hundred thousand distinct CDR3 sequences, 15% to 17% of them singletons. General study points: In blood, most of the thyroid clonotypes expanded above 0.001 were also present.

Germline lookup yields CDR1 DFQATT and CDR2 SNEGSKA (reference sequence). The CDR3 runs to 15 residues. The ends lost 2 bases at V and 8 bases at J; junction bases unmatched: 13. Input material: blood. The chain uses TRBV20-1 and TRBJ2-3, with 7 positions matching TRBD2. The receptor was isolated from a woman aged 25 to 39 with Graves' hyperthyroidism. The CDR3 region has the DNA TGCAGTGCTAGACTCGGGGCTAGCGGTCAGGGTACGCAGTATTTT. This translates into CSARLGASGQGTQYF.